This paragraph covers one TCR beta chain sequence. Germline CDR1 SGHRS, CDR2 YFSETQ. V lost 4 bases to trimming and J lost 5 bases, with 10 bases between them. This CDR3 is 14 amino acids long. Per the original data handling: Quantification of nucleated cells was approximated via reference gene primer amplification. Only in-frame clones appear in the TCRdb table, and some are missing; sequencing was by immunoSEQ multiplex PCR. V and J calls and clone size come straight from that table; D and trimming were deduced from the DNA. The sample contains about 51,000 clones, about 91% of which appear only once. This sample was included in a study of blood T cell repertoires in COVID-19. Study overall: Researchers got acute and convalescent COVID-19 samples from the United States, Italy and Spain. In each case, the material was cDNA or gDNA derived from T cells, B-cell-depleted T cells, or PBMCs.

The TCR comes from a man in his fifties or sixties with acute or convalescent COVID-19. V gene TRBV5-1 combines with J gene TRBJ1-6; TRBD1 is a possible D gene (6 bases). The sample consisted of peripheral blood. The CDR3 protein is CASSPGQHNSPLHF. The DNA for the CDR3 is TGCGCCAGCAGCCCGGGACAACATAATTCACCCCTCCACTTT.